This T cell receptor beta chain was recorded in a study of shared clonotypes between healthy human individuals. V lost 4 bases and J lost 4; bases outside the gene matches: 3. This CDR3 is 15 amino acids long. Germline V gives CDR1 LNHDA, CDR2 SQIVND (reference sequence). Partitioning of CD4+ cells yielded a CD45RA+ naive subset and a CD45RA-negative memory subset. At deep level, the assay was performed. Several immunoSEQ 96-well plates shared each subset's DNA, each plate a replicate. Sequenced by immunoSEQ multiplex PCR; TCRdb stores in-frame clones only, minus some. The sample includes about 1.5 million clones, approximately 98% of them seen just once.

Specimen: naive CD4+ T cells sorted from blood. Subset specified: CD45RA+ positively selected. The TCR sequence derives from a man under 40 in good health. This chain uses TRBV19 with TRBJ2-3; 12 nucleotides line up with TRBD2. The CDR3, as DNA: TGTGCCAGTAGTACTAGCGGGAGGGAGGCAGATACGCAGTATTTT. It specifies CASSTSGREADTQYF.